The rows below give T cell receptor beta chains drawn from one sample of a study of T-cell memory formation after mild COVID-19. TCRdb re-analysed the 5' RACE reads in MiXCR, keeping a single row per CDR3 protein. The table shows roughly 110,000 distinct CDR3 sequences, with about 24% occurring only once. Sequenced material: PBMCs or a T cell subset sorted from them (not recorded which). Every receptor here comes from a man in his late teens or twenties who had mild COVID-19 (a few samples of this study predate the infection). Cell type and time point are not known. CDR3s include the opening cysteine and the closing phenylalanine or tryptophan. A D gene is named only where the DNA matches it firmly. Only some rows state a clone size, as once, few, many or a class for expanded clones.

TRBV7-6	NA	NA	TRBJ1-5	TGTGCCAGCAGCTTAATCGGTAGCAATCAGCCCCAGCATTTT	CASSLIGSNQPQHF
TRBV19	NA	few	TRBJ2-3	TGTGCCAGTAGTATGGGCGGGGCTAGCACAGATACGCAGTATTTT	CASSMGGASTDTQYF
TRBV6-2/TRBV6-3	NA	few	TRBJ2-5	TGTGCCAGCAGTGATGGGGGAGGGACCCAGTACTTC	CASSDGGGTQYF
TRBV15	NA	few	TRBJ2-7	TGTGCCACCAGCAGACTGACAGGAAATGAGCAGTACTTC	CATSRLTGNEQYF
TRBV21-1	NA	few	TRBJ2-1	TGTGCCAGCACCAAGACAGGGTTAATTGAGCAGTTCTTC	CASTKTGLIEQFF
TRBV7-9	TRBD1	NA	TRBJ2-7	TGTGCCAGCAGCTTATCGGCGACAGGGCTCGGGGAGCAGTACTTC	CASSLSATGLGEQYF
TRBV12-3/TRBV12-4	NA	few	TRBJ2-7	TGTGCCAGCAGTTTACTGGGACCAACTTACGAGCAGTACTTC	CASSLLGPTYEQYF
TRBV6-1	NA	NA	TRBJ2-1	TGTGCCAGCAGTGAATTTGGGGAAGGCTCCAATGAGCAGTTCTTC	CASSEFGEGSNEQFF
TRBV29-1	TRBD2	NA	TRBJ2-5	TGCAGCGTTGAAGGCCGACTAGCGGGAGAAGAGACCCAGTACTTC	CSVEGRLAGEETQYF
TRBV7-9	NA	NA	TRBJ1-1	TGTGCCAGCAGCCCACCGCGGGGATACATGAACACTGAAGCTTTCTTT	CASSPPRGYMNTEAFF
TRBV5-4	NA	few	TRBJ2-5	TGTGCCAGCAGCTTGGGGCGGAGCCAAGAGACCCAGTACTTC	CASSLGRSQETQYF
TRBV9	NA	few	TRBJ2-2	TGTGCCAGCACCTTGGGAGGCACGAACACCGGGGAGCTGTTTTTT	CASTLGGTNTGELFF
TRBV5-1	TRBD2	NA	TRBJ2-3	TGCGCCAGCAGCTTAGGACTAGGGGTTACAGATACGCAGTATTTT	CASSLGLGVTDTQYF
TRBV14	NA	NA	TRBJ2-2	TGTGCCAGCAGCCAAGGATTTTCCACCGGGGAGCTGTTTTTT	CASSQGFSTGELFF
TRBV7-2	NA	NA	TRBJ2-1	TGTGCCAGCAGCTTAGACCCCTGGAGCTCCTACAATGAGCAGTTCTTC	CASSLDPWSSYNEQFF
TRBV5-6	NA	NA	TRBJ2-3	TGTGCCAGCGGGACCGCGGGACTCGCAGATACGCAGTATTTT	CASGTAGLADTQYF
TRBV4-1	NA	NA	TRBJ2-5	TGCGCCAGCAGCCAGTCGGGGACCCAGTACTTC	CASSQSGTQYF
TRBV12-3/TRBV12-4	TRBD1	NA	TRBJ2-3	TGTGCGGTATTGGGACAGGGCCCAGATACGCAGTATTTT	CAVLGQGPDTQYF
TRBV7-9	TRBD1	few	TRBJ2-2	TGTGCCAGCAGCGCCGCAGGGGGCGCGAACGGGGAGCTGTTTTTT	CASSAAGGANGELFF
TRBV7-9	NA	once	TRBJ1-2	TGTGCCAGCAGTCCGACCTCGTCAAGGAGCTATGGCTACACCTTC	CASSPTSSRSYGYTF
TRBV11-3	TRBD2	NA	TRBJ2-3	TGTGCCAGCCTGACGGGGGGGCCGATAGATACGCAGTATTTT	CASLTGGPIDTQYF